The 21 T cell receptor beta chains given below trace back to one sample, sequenced in a study of blood T cell repertoires in COVID-19. The method was immunoSEQ multiplex PCR; TCRdb's version includes in-frame clones alone and lacks a portion of them. The profile shows approximately 130,000 clones, about 75% of them singletons. Material: peripheral blood. Receptors originate from a man older than 75 with acute or convalescent COVID-19.

This chain links TRBV5-1 with TRBJ2-2; 7 bases fit TRBD2. The CDR3 is made up of 16 amino acids. Germline loops: CDR1 SGHRS, CDR2 YFSETQ. With V trimmed by 1 base and J by 1 base, 4 bases remained unmatched. Here the CDR3 DNA reads TGCGCCAGCAGCTTGACCTTAGCGGGGAACACCGGGGAGCTGTTTTTT. It encodes CASSLTLAGNTGELFF.

The rearrangement links TRBV18 to TRBJ1-1; the D gene is possibly TRBD1 (5 bases). Germline V CDR1 and CDR2: KGHSH, LQKENI. The CDR3 sequence is 15 residues long. V gave up 3 bases and J gave up 0 bases, with 11 bases separating them. DNA of the CDR3: TGTGCCAGCTCACCGGCAGGGATTATGAACACTGAAGCTTTCTTT. This encodes CASSPAGIMNTEAFF.

The V and J genes are TRBV6-1 and TRBJ2-1; 11 bases fit TRBD1. Germline V gives CDR1 MNHNS, CDR2 SASEGT. The length of the CDR3 is 15 residues. V lost 3 bases and J lost 6; bases outside the gene matches: 4. The CDR3 sequence: CASSEDRGQFNEQFF. The CDR3 DNA reads as TGTGCCAGCAGTGAGGACAGGGGGCAGTTCAATGAGCAGTTCTTC.

This clone was recorded a few times. This chain uses TRBV2 with TRBJ2-5; tentatively, D is TRBD2 (5 bases). The CDR3 sequence is 15 residues long. Between the trimmed V and J ends, which lost 5 bases and 3 bases, there was a span of 16 bases. Per the germline V gene, CDR1 is SNHLY and CDR2 is FYNNEI. CDR3 amino acids: CASSILGLREETQYF. DNA of the CDR3: TGTGCCAGCAGTATCCTCGGACTGAGGGAAGAGACCCAGTACTTC.

The chain is built from TRBV28 and TRBJ2-1, with D tentatively TRBD1 (6 bases). The CDR3 is 13 amino acids. With 5 bases removed from V and 10 bases from J, the gap between germline ends came to 15 bases. From germline, CDR1 is MDHEN and CDR2 SYDVKM. Written as DNA, the CDR3 is TGTGCCAGCAGTCTCGCACAGGGCTTGGAGCAGTTCTTC. Its protein is CASSLAQGLEQFF.

The chain carries TRBV4-1 and TRBJ1-5; D unresolved. Between the trimmed V and J ends, which lost 1 base and 5 bases, there was a span of 9 bases. This CDR3 comprises 14 residues. The germline V gene has CDR1 MGHRA and CDR2 YSYEKL. The CDR3 bases are TGCGCCAGCAGCCAAGTACTCCGAGATCAGCCCCAGCATTTT. This codes for CASSQVLRDQPQHF.

The chain recombines TRBV4-3 with TRBJ2-1; 7 bases align to TRBD2. Germline V gene data show CDR1 as LGHNA and CDR2 as YSLEER. The CDR3 is 15 residues long. The ends lost 3 bases at V and 7 bases at J; junction bases unmatched: 9. Written as DNA, the CDR3 is TGCGCCAGCAGCCACGCTCTCCGGCGGGAGAATGAGCAGTTCTTC. It encodes CASSHALRRENEQFF.

In the case of this clone: In the same sample, other DNA sequences code for this CDR3. The rearrangement links TRBV29-1 to TRBJ2-3; 9 positions agree with TRBD1. The CDR3 consists of 14 residues. Germline V lookup: CDR1 SQVTM, CDR2 ANQGSEA. J lost 2 bases, V lost 3 bases, and 3 bases had no gene match. Written as DNA, the CDR3 is TGCAGCGTTGAGGGACAGGGTTACACAGATACGCAGTATTTT. This sequence encodes CSVEGQGYTDTQYF.

As for this clone: The same CDR3 can be traced to other DNA sequences in this sample. The chain has TRBV5-1 and TRBJ2-7, with 11 positions matching TRBD1. Trimming took 2 bases from V and 4 from J; bases not matched to a gene: 5. Per germline, CDR1 SGHRS and CDR2 YFSETQ. CDR3 length equals 15 residues. CDR3 DNA: TGCGCCAGCAGCTTAAGCGGGACAGGGGGATACGAGCAGTACTTC. Protein sequence: CASSLSGTGGYEQYF.

V usage is TRBV4-3 and J usage is TRBJ1-1; TRBD1 matches 7 bases. Germline V gene sequence: CDR1 LGHNA, CDR2 YSLEER. The length of the CDR3 is 15 residues. The junction had 6 bases not matched to a gene; V was cut back by 4 bases and J by 1 base. Written as DNA, the CDR3 is TGCGCCAGCAGCCGTAGCGGGACAGCGAACACTGAAGCTTTCTTT. Protein sequence: CASSRSGTANTEAFF.

The V and J genes are TRBV5-8 and TRBJ2-2; maybe TRBD1 (6 bases). Germline CDR1 reads SGHTS; CDR2 reads YDEGEE. The CDR3 has 12 amino acids. Deletions cut 4 bases from V and 7 bases from J, with 8 bases between. CDR3 sequence (DNA): TGTGCCAGCAGCCAGGGGTTCGGGGAGCTGTTTTTT. It yields the protein CASSQGFGELFF.

This clone was seen a single time. V is TRBV7-8 and J is TRBJ2-7; no firm D call. V was clipped by 3 bases and J by 3 bases, with 9 bases between them. Germline values: CDR1 SGHVS, CDR2 FQNEAQ. The CDR3 contains 13 residues. The CDR3: CASSFYSYYEQYF. The CDR3, as DNA: TGTGCCAGCAGCTTTTACAGTTACTACGAGCAGTACTTC.

The rearrangement joins TRBV12-3 or TRBV12-4 to TRBJ2-1; D remains ambiguous. V lost 1 base to trimming and J lost 8 bases, with 6 bases between them. The CDR3 has 12 amino acids. Here the CDR3 DNA reads TGTGCCAGCAGTTTAGGAGGCCATGAGCAGTTCTTC. Its translation: CASSLGGHEQFF.

This chain joins TRBV19 and TRBJ2-5; 8 nucleotides agree with TRBD2. Per the germline V gene, CDR1 is LNHDA and CDR2 is SQIVND (reference sequence). The CDR3 extends over 18 amino acids. Trimming took 0 bases from V and 0 from J; bases not matched to a gene: 9. The CDR3 DNA follows: TGTGCCAGTAGTATAGATCTTAGGGATAGCGGGGACCAAGAGACCCAGTACTTC. Its translation: CASSIDLRDSGDQETQYF.

By proportion, this clone is medium-sized. The chain is built from TRBV18 and TRBJ2-7; maybe TRBD1 (5 bases). Germline V CDR1 and CDR2: KGHSH, LQKENI. There are 14 residues in the CDR3. Trimming left V 2 bases short and J 7 bases short, with 15 bases between. The chain's CDR3 is CASSPSGAPKEQYF. As DNA, the CDR3 is TGTGCCAGCTCACCATCTGGGGCCCCGAAAGAGCAGTACTTC.

As to this clone: A far larger clone is just one base off, so this is likely a read error. The gene calls are TRBV7-2 and TRBJ1-4; 10 bases line up with TRBD1. J lost 7 bases, V lost 5 bases, and 4 bases had no gene match. The germline CDR1 and CDR2 sequences are SGHTA and FQGNSA. The CDR3 length is 14 residues. CDR3 nucleotide sequence: TGTGCCAGCAGCCCCGGGACAGGGGTTGAAAAACTGTTTTTT. Its protein is CASSPGTGVEKLFF.

This clone was detected a few times. The sample carries other DNA sequences with the same CDR3. The V gene is TRBV5-1, the J gene TRBJ1-3, with D perhaps matching TRBD1 (6 bases). Germline-derived CDR1 and CDR2 are SGHRS and YFSETQ. Deletions cut 0 bases from V and 2 bases from J, with 12 bases between. This CDR3 region has 16 residues. CDR3 protein: CASSLGGGWTGNTIYF. CDR3 coding DNA: TGCGCCAGCAGCTTGGGTGGGGGCTGGACTGGAAACACCATATATTTT.

V usage is TRBV5-1 and J usage is TRBJ1-1, with 9 bases fitting TRBD1. Germline V gene lookup returns CDR1 SGHRS and CDR2 YFSETQ. CDR3 length: 15 amino acids. The V gene end was trimmed by 2 bases and the J gene end by 1 base; junction bases not matched to a gene: 3. This CDR3 reads CASSLQGAKNTEAFF. The CDR3 DNA is TGCGCCAGCAGCTTACAGGGGGCTAAGAACACTGAAGCTTTCTTT.

J is TRBJ2-3 and V is TRBV11-2; D unclear. Germline CDR1 is SGHAT and CDR2 is FQNNGV. Trimming removed 0 bases at V and 5 bases at J, with 6 bases between. This CDR3 is built from 13 residues. The CDR3 DNA is TGTGCCAGCAGCTTAGAGCTCAGAGATACGCAGTATTTT. The encoded protein is CASSLELRDTQYF.

The chain uses TRBV5-1 and TRBJ2-7; 7 bases map to TRBD1. The CDR3 runs to 13 residues. V was pared by 4 bases and J by 4 bases, with 5 bases of the junction left unmatched. Germline V gives CDR1 SGHRS, CDR2 YFSETQ. The CDR3 DNA is TGCGCCAGCAGCCACGACAGGGAGTACGAGCAGTACTTC. It translates to CASSHDREYEQYF.

The chain combines TRBV18 with TRBJ2-1; weak D call: TRBD1 (6 bases). V was clipped by 4 bases and J by 8 bases, with 15 bases between them. The germline gives CDR1 KGHSH, CDR2 LQKENI. This CDR3 has 14 residues. Here the CDR3 reads CASSRLTGGYEQFF. The CDR3 DNA reads as TGTGCCAGCTCACGATTAACTGGGGGCTATGAGCAGTTCTTC.